One TCR beta chain is described in this entry. When ophthalmopathy did not progress within 18 months, Graves' hyperthyroidism was considered stable. Exclusion of a patient resulted from uncontrolled infection, other autoimmune disease, pregnancy or lactation. Amplification of TCR beta CDR3 regions was performed using RNA transcripts as template. First-round RT-PCR with HTBI primers amplified the TCR CDR3 region. TCRdb passed the multiplex PCR reads through MiXCR, listing each CDR3 protein once. The table lists about 620,000 distinct CDR3 sequences, roughly 16% of them singletons. These data are taken from a study of T cells in Graves' hyperthyroidism and ophthalmopathy. Material: blood. The clonotype was recovered from a woman younger than 45 with Graves' hyperthyroidism.

CDR3 nucleotide sequence: TGTGCCAGCAGTGAAGCAGGGCTTGAGACCCAGTACTTC. This translates into CASSEAGLETQYF. V usage is TRBV25-1 and J usage is TRBJ2-5; tentative D call: TRBD1 (5 bases). Germline CDR1 reads MGHDK; CDR2 reads SYGVNS. The CDR3 extends over 13 amino acids. The V end lost 2 bases, the J end lost 5 bases, and 9 bases lay between the germline ends. Based on the CDR3 plus reference TRBV25-1 and TRBJ2-5, the full variable domain is EADIYQTPRYLVIGTGKKITLECSQTMGHDKMYWYQQDPGMELHLIHYSYGVNSTEKGDLSSESTVSRIRTEHFPLTLESARPSHTSQYLCASSEAGLETQYFGPGTRLLVL.